A selection of T cell receptor beta chains follows, all from one sample in a study of blood T cell repertoires in COVID-19. Measured with immunoSEQ multiplex PCR; TCRdb has only the in-frame clones, and not every one. The data show fewer than 350,000 clones, 75% to 90% seen once. Sequenced material: PBMCs or T cells enriched from blood (not recorded which). The receptors originated from a man between 60 and 75 years old who had recovered from COVID-19. Each CDR3 is given with its conserved first and last residue. D genes are given only for firm matches. The listing skips clone size in some rows; elsewhere it reads once, few, many or a size class.

size	J	V	D	DNA	CDR3
.	TRBJ2-1	TRBV11-2	TRBD2	TGTGCCAGCAGCTTAGTGGGAGGGCCCCTTGAGCAGTTCTTC	CASSLVGGPLEQFF
.	TRBJ2-1	TRBV15	.	TGTGCCACCAGCCGAATGGGCCCATTTTCTTACAATGAGCAGTTCTTC	CATSRMGPFSYNEQFF
few	TRBJ2-2	TRBV10-1	TRBD2	TGCGCCACTAGCGGGAGTTTAAACGGGGAGCTGTTTTTT	CATSGSLNGELFF
.	TRBJ2-5	TRBV5-1	.	TGCGCCAGCAGAGCGGGCGCTTCGGAGACCCAGTACTTC	CASRAGASETQYF
.	TRBJ2-1	TRBV3-1/TRBV3-2	TRBD2	TGTGCCAGCAGCCATTCGACCGGGACTAGCGGGAGGAATGAGCAGTTCTTC	CASSHSTGTSGRNEQFF
once	TRBJ2-5	TRBV5-1	TRBD1	TGCGCCAGCAGCCCACGGACAGGGGGCTGGGGGGAGACCCAGTACTTC	CASSPRTGGWGETQYF
.	TRBJ1-3	TRBV10-2	TRBD1	TGCGCCAGCAGTGACACCGGGACAGTTGTGGACACCATATATTTT	CASSDTGTVVDTIYF
.	TRBJ1-2	TRBV7-3	.	TGTGCCAGCAGCTTAGAAGGACAGAACGATAATGGCTACACCTTC	CASSLEGQNDNGYTF
.	TRBJ1-1	TRBV5-4	.	TGTGCCAGCAGCCCCTTGGGGGGGGGCATGAACACTGAAGCTTTCTTT	CASSPLGGGMNTEAFF
.	TRBJ1-5	TRBV2	.	TGTGCCAGCAGTGTCCAGGGTGGGGGCAATCAGCCCCAGCATTTT	CASSVQGGGNQPQHF
.	TRBJ2-3	TRBV5-1	.	TGCGCCAGCAGCTTTACCGGGAGAGGGGTTGGCACAGATACGCAGTATTTT	CASSFTGRGVGTDTQYF
.	TRBJ2-3	TRBV3-1/TRBV3-2	.	TGTGCCAGCAGCCAAGAGGCACTACCCTATACGCAGTATTTT	CASSQEALPYTQYF
.	TRBJ1-2	TRBV4-3	TRBD1	TGCGCCAGCAGCCAAGATCCCCTGGGACAGGGGGCCTATGGCTACACCTTC	CASSQDPLGQGAYGYTF
once	TRBJ1-5	TRBV19	TRBD1	TGTGCCAGTAGCAAAGGACAGGGGGGCAATCAGCCCCAGCATTTT	CASSKGQGGNQPQHF
.	TRBJ2-5	TRBV10-3	.	TGTGCCATCAGCCCGATCGGAGACCAAGAGACCCAGTACTTC	CAISPIGDQETQYF
.	TRBJ2-1	TRBV6-1	.	TGTGCCAGCAGTGAAGAACGGCGACCAGGGAATGAGCAGTTCTTC	CASSEERRPGNEQFF
few	TRBJ1-5	TRBV5-5	.	TGTGCCAGCAGCTTCCGGGGGATAGGCAATCAGCCCCAGCATTTT	CASSFRGIGNQPQHF
.	TRBJ1-1	TRBV7-9	TRBD1	TGTGCCAGCAGCTTAGGGGGCAGGGGGCGGTCCTTGGACACTGAAGCTTTCTTT	CASSLGGRGRSLDTEAFF
.	TRBJ2-2	TRBV14	TRBD2	TGTGCCAGCAGGCAATTTAGCGGGAGGATGGACACCGGGGAGCTGTTTTTT	CASRQFSGRMDTGELFF
few	TRBJ2-2	TRBV27	.	TGTGCCAGCAGTACAGGGTTGAACACCGGGGAGCTGTTTTTT	CASSTGLNTGELFF
.	TRBJ2-3	TRBV5-1	TRBD2	TGCGCCAGCAGCTTGGCCACTTCAGGGGCGGGAGGAACAGATACGCAGTATTTT	CASSLATSGAGGTDTQYF
.	TRBJ2-5	TRBV7-6	TRBD1	TGTGCCAGCAGCTTAAGGGACAGGCTACAAGAGACCCAGTACTTC	CASSLRDRLQETQYF
.	TRBJ1-2	TRBV5-5	.	TGTGCCAGCAGCTTGTCTGGGACTCTGGATGGCTACACCTTC	CASSLSGTLDGYTF
.	TRBJ1-4	TRBV15	.	TGTGCCACCAGCAGAGGAGGCGCGACTAATGAAAAACTGTTTTTT	CATSRGGATNEKLFF
.	TRBJ2-1	TRBV27	.	TGTGCCAGCTGGGCTAGCCCTACCTACAATGAGCAGTTCTTC	CASWASPTYNEQFF
.	TRBJ2-3	TRBV9	.	TGTGCCAGCAGCGTATCGGGGGAAGATACGCAGTATTTT	CASSVSGEDTQYF
.	TRBJ2-3	TRBV5-1	TRBD2	TGCGCCAGCAGCTTGGGGACTAGCGGTGGGCCAGATACGCAGTATTTT	CASSLGTSGGPDTQYF
.	TRBJ1-4	TRBV7-9	TRBD1	TGTGCCAGCAGCTCGGGACAGTTAGGGTTCGGAACTAATGAAAAACTGTTTTTT	CASSSGQLGFGTNEKLFF
once	TRBJ1-1	TRBV5-1	TRBD1	TGCGCCAGCAGCCCTGGCCAAGGGGGCGCTGAAGCTTTCTTT	CASSPGQGGAEAFF
.	TRBJ2-5	TRBV5-1	TRBD2	TGCGCCAGCAGCTTCGGACTAGCGGGGATCCAAGAGACCCAGTACTTC	CASSFGLAGIQETQYF
.	TRBJ2-5	TRBV5-1	TRBD1	TGCGCCAGCCGCCGGGACAGGGAAGAGACCCAGTACTTC	CASRRDREETQYF
.	TRBJ1-1	TRBV2	.	TGTGCCAGCAGTGAAATTGAGCGGGAAGGGAGCACTGAAGCTTTCTTT	CASSEIEREGSTEAFF